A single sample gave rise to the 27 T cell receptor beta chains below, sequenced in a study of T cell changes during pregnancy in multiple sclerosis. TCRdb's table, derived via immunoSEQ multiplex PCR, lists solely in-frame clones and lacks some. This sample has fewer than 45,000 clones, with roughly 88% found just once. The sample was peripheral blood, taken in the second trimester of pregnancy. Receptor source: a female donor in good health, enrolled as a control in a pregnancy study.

In nucleotides, the CDR3 is TGTGCCAGCAGCTTGGCCGGGGCAGGGGGCACTGAAGCTTTCTTT. Amino acid sequence: CASSLAGAGGTEAFF. The V and J genes are TRBV5-6 and TRBJ1-1; 7 positions agree with TRBD1. With 0 bases clipped from V and 4 bases from J, the junction kept 6 bases outside the gene matches. From germline, CDR1 is SGHDT and CDR2 YYEEEE. CDR3 length equals 15 residues. Drawing the rest from reference TRBV5-6 and TRBJ1-1, the complete variable domain is DAGVTQSPTHLIKTRGQQVTLRCSPKSGHDTVSWYQQALGQGPQFIFQYYEEEERQRGNFPDRFSGHQFPNYSSELNVNALLLGDSALYLCASSLAGAGGTEAFFGQGTRLTVV.

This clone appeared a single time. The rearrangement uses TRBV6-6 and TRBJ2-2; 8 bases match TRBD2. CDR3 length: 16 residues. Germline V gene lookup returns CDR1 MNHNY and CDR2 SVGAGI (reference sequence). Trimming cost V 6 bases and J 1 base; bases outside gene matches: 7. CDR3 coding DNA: TGTGCCAGCAGCCCCCGGGCGGGAGGGAACACCGGGGAGCTGTTTTTT. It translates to CASSPRAGGNTGELFF.

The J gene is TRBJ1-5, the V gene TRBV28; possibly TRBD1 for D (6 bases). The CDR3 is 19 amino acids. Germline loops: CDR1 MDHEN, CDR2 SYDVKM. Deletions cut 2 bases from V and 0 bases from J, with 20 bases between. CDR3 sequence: CASSLRATAGVYSNQPQHF. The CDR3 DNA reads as TGTGCCAGCAGTTTACGGGCGACAGCAGGGGTTTATAGCAATCAGCCCCAGCATTTT.

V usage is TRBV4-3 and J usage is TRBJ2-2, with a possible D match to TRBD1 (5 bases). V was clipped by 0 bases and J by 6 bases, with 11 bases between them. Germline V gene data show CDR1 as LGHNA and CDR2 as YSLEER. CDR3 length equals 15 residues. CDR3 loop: CASSQDLNRPGELFF. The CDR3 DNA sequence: TGCGCCAGCAGCCAAGATCTCAACAGGCCCGGGGAGCTGTTTTTT.

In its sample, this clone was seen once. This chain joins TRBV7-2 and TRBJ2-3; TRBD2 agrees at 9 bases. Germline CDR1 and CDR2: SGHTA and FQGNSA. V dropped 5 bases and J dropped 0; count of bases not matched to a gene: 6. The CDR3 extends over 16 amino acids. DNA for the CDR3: TGTGCCAGCAGCACTCGACTAGCGGCTAGCACAGATACGCAGTATTTT. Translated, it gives CASSTRLAASTDTQYF.

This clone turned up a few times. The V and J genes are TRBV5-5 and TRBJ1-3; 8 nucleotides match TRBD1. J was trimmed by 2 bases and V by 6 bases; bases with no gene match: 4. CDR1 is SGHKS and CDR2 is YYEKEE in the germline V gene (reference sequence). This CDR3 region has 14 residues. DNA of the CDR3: TGTGCCAGCACCACGACAGGGGCTGGAAACACCATATATTTT. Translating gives CASTTTGAGNTIYF.

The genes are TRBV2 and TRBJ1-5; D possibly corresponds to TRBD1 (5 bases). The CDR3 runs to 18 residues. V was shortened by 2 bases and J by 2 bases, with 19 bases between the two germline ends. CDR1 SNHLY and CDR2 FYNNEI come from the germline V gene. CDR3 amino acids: CASSERFWARDGNQPQHF. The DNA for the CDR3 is TGTGCCAGCAGTGAAAGGTTTTGGGCCAGGGATGGCAATCAGCCCCAGCATTTT.

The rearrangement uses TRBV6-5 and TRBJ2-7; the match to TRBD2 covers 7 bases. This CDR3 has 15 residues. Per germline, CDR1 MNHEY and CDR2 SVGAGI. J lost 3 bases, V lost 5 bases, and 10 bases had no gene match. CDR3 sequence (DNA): TGTGCCAGCAGTATCCGGGAGGCCTCGGGCTACGAGCAGTACTTC. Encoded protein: CASSIREASGYEQYF.

The CDR3 DNA sequence: TGTGCCAGCAGTGAGGCTCGTAATCCTAACTATGGCTACACCTTC. Amino acids: CASSEARNPNYGYTF. The V and J genes are TRBV2 and TRBJ1-2; the D is unclear. Germline V gives CDR1 SNHLY, CDR2 FYNNEI. V was pared by 3 bases and J by 0 bases, with 11 bases between. CDR3 length equals 15 residues.

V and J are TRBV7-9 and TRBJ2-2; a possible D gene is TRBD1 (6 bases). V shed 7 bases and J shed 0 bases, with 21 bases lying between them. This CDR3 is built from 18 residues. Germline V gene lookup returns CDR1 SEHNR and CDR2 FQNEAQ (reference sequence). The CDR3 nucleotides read TGTGCCAGCACAATGTTGGGACACATTATATCGAACACCGGGGAGCTGTTTTTT. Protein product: CASTMLGHIISNTGELFF.

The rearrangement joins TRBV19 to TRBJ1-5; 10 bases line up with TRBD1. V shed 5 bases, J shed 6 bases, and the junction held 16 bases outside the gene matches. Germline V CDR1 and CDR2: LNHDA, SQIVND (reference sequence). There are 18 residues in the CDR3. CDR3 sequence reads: CASSWETGGARWFQPQHF. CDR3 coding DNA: TGTGCCAGTAGTTGGGAGACAGGGGGCGCGAGATGGTTTCAGCCCCAGCATTTT.

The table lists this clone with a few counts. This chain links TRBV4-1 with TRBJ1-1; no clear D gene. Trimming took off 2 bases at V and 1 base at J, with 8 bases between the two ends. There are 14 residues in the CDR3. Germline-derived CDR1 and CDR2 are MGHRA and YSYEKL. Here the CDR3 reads CASSQNRQNTEAFF. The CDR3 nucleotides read TGCGCCAGCAGCCAAAACAGACAGAACACTGAAGCTTTCTTT.

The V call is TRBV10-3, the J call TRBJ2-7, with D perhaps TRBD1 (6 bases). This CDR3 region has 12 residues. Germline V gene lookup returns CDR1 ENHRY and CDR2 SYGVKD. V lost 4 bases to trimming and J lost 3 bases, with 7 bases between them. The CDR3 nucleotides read TGTGCCATCAGTGGGACAGACTACGAGCAGTACTTC. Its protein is CAISGTDYEQYF.

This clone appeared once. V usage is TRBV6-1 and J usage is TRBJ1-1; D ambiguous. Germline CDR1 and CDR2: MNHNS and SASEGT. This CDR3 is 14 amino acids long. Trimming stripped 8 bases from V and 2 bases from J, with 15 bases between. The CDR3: CASFRELSNTEAFF. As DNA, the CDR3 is TGTGCCAGCTTTCGAGAGCTATCAAACACTGAAGCTTTCTTT.

The CDR3 DNA reads as TGTGCCAGCAGCTTAGATCTTTCAGGGATCCGAGATACGCAGTATTTT. It encodes CASSLDLSGIRDTQYF. The J gene is TRBJ2-3, the V gene TRBV11-3, with TRBD1 as a possible D gene (5 bases). The length of the CDR3 is 16 residues. Germline lookup yields CDR1 SGHNT and CDR2 YENEEA. V shed 0 bases and J shed 5 bases, with 15 bases lying between them. Supplemented by reference TRBV11-3 and TRBJ2-3, the full variable domain reads EAGVVQSPRYKIIEKKQPVAFWCNPISGHNTLYWYLQNLGQGPELLIRYENEEAVDDSQLPKDRFSAERLKGVDSTLKIQPAELGDSAVYLCASSLDLSGIRDTQYFGPGTRLTVL.

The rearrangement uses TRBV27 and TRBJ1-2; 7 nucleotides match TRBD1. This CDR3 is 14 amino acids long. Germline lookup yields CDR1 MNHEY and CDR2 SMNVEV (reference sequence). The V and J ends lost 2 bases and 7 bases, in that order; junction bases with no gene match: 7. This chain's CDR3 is CASSLAPGGIGYTF. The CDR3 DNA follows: TGTGCCAGCAGTTTAGCCCCAGGGGGTATTGGCTACACCTTC.

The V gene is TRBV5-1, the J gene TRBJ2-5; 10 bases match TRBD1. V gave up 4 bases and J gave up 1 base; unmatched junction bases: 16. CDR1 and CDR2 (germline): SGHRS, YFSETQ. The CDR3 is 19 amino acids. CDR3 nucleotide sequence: TGCGCCAGCAGCCCAACCGGGACAGGGGTGAGGAGAGCCCAAGAGACCCAGTACTTC. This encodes CASSPTGTGVRRAQETQYF. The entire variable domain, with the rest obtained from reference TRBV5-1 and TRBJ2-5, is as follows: KAGVTQTPRYLIKTRGQQVTLSCSPISGHRSVSWYQQTPGQGLQFLFEYFSETQRNKGNFPGRFSGRQFSNSRSEMNVSTLELGDSALYLCASSPTGTGVRRAQETQYFGPGTRLLVL.

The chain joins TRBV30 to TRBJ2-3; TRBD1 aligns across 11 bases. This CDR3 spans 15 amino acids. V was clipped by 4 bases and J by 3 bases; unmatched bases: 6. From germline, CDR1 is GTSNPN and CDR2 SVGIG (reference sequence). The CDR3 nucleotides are TGTGCCTGGACCCGGACAGGGGGCCCGACAGATACGCAGTATTTT. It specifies CAWTRTGGPTDTQYF.

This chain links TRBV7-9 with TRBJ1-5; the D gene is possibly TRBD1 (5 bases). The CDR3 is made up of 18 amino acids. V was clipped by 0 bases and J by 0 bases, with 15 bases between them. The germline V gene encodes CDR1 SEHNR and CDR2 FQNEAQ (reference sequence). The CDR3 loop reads CASSLAPDRSYSNQPQHF. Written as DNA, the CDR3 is TGTGCCAGCAGCTTAGCGCCAGACAGATCTTATAGCAATCAGCCCCAGCATTTT. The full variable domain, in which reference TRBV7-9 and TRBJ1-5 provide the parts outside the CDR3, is DTGVSQNPRHKITKRGQNVTFRCDPISEHNRLYWYRQTLGQGPEFLTYFQNEAQLEKSRLLSDRFSAERPKGSFSTLEIQRTEQGDSAMYLCASSLAPDRSYSNQPQHFGDGTRLSIL.

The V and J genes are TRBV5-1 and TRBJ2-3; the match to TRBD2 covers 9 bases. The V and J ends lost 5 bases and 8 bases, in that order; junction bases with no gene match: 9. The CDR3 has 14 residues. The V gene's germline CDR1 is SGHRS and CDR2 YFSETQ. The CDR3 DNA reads TGCGCCAGCAGATCTTTGCGGGAGGGGGGTACGCAGTATTTT. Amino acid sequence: CASRSLREGGTQYF. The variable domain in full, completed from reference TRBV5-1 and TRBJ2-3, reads KAGVTQTPRYLIKTRGQQVTLSCSPISGHRSVSWYQQTPGQGLQFLFEYFSETQRNKGNFPGRFSGRQFSNSRSEMNVSTLELGDSALYLCASRSLREGGTQYFGPGTRLTVL.

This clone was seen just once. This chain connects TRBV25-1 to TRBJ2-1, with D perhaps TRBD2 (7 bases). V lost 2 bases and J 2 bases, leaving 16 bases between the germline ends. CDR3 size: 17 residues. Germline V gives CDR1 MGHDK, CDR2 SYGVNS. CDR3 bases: TGTGCCAGCAGTGAAAATCAAGGGGGGGGGCCCTACAATGAGCAGTTCTTC. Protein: CASSENQGGGPYNEQFF.

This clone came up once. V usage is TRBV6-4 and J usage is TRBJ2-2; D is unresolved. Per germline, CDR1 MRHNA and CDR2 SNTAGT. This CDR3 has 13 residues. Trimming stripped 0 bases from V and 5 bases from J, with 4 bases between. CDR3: CASSDSETGELFF. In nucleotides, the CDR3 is TGTGCCAGCAGTGACTCAGAGACCGGGGAGCTGTTTTTT.

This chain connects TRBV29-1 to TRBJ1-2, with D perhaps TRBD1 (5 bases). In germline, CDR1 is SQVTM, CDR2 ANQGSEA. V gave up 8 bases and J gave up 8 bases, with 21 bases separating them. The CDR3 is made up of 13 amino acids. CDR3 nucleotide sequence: TGCAGCATCCGTGACAGTGGGAAATACGGCTACACCTTC. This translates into CSIRDSGKYGYTF.

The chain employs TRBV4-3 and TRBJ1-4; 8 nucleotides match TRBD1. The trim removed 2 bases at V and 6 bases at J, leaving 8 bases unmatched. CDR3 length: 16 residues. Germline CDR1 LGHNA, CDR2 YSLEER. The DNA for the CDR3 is TGCGCCAGCAGCCAACTCTATGACAGGGGAGATGAAAAACTGTTTTTT. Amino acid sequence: CASSQLYDRGDEKLFF.

The CDR3 is CAWSLTPGLAGESGELFF. The CDR3 nucleotides read TGTGCCTGGAGTCTTACCCCGGGACTAGCGGGAGAATCCGGGGAGCTGTTTTTT. The V and J genes are TRBV30 and TRBJ2-2; TRBD2 matches at 14 bases. With 2 bases clipped from V and 6 bases from J, the junction kept 11 bases outside the gene matches. Germline V gene sequence: CDR1 GTSNPN, CDR2 SVGIG (reference sequence). CDR3 size: 18 residues.

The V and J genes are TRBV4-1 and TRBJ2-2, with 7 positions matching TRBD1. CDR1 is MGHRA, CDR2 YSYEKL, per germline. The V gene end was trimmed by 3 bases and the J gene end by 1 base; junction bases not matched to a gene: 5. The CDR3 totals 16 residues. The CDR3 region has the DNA TGCGCCAGCAGCCAGACAGGGACACTGAACACCGGGGAGCTGTTTTTT. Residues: CASSQTGTLNTGELFF.

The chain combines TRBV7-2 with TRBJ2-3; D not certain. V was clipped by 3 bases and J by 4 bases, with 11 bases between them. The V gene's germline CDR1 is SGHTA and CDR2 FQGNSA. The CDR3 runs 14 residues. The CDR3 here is CASSFSQKADTQYF. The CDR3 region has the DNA TGTGCCAGCAGCTTCTCCCAGAAAGCAGATACGCAGTATTTT.